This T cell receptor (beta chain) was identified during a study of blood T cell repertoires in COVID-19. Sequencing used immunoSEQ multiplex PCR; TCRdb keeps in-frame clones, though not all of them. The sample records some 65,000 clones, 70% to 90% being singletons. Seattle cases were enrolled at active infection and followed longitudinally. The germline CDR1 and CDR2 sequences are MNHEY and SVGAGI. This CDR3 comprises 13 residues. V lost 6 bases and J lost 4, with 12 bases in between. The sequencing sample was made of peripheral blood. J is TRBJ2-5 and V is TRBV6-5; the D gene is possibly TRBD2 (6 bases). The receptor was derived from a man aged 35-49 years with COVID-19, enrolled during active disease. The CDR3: CASRHSGGETQYF. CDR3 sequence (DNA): TGTGCCAGCAGACATAGCGGTGGAGAGACCCAGTACTTC.